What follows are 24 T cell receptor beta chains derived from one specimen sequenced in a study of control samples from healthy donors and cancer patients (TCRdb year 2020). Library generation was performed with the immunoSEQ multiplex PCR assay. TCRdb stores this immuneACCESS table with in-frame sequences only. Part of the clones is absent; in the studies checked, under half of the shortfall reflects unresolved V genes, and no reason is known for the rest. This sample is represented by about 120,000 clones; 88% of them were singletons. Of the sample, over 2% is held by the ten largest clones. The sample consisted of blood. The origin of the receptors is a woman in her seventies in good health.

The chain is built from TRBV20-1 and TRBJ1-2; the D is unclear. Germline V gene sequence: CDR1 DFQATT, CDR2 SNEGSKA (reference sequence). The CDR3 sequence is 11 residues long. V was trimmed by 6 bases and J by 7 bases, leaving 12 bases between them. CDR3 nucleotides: TGCAGTGCACCGCGTCCGGGTGGCTACACCTTC. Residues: CSAPRPGGYTF.

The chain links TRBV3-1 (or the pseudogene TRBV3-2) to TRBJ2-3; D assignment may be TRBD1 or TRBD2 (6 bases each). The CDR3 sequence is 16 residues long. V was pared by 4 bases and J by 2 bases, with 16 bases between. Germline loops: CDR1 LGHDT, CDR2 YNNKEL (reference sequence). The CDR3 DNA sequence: TGTGCCAGCAGCCCCGGTAGGGGGGCCGTCACAGATACGCAGTATTTT. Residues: CASSPGRGAVTDTQYF.

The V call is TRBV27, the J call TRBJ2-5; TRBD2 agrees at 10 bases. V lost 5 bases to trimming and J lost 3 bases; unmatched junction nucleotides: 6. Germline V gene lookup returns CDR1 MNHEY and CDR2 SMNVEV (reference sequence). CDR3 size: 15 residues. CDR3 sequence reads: CASSPSLAGKETQYF. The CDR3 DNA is TGTGCCAGCAGTCCGTCACTAGCGGGGAAAGAGACCCAGTACTTC.

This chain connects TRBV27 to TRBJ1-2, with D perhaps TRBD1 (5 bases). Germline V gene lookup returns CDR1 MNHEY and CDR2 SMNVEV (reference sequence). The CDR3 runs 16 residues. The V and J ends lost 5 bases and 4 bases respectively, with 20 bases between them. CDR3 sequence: CASSPLGESVGYGYTF. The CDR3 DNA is TGTGCCAGCAGTCCCCTAGGGGAATCGGTGGGCTATGGCTACACCTTC.

The CDR3 protein is CASSTGGATNEKLFF. The CDR3 DNA reads TGTGCCAGCAGCACTGGGGGGGCAACTAATGAAAAACTGTTTTTT. This chain uses TRBV5-4 with TRBJ1-4; weak D call: TRBD1 (5 bases). Germline lookup yields CDR1 SGHNT and CDR2 YYREEE (reference sequence). The V end lost 4 bases, the J end lost 0 bases, and 10 bases lay between the germline ends. The CDR3 has 15 residues.

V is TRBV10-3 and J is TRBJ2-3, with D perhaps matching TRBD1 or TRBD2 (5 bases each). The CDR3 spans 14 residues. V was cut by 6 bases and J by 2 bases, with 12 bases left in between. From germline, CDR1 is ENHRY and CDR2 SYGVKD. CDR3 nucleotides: TGTGCCATCAGCGGGACCCCCGACACAGATACGCAGTATTTT. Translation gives CAISGTPDTDTQYF.

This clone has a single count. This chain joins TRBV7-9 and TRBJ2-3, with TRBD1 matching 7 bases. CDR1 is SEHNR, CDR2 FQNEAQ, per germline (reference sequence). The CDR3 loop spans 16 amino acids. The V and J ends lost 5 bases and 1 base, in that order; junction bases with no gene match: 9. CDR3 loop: CASSPTTGKGTDTQYF. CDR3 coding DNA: TGTGCCAGCAGCCCCACGACAGGGAAGGGCACAGATACGCAGTATTTT.

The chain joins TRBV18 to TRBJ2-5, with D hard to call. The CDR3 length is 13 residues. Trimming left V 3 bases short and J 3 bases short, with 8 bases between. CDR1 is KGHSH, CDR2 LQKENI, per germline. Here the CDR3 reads CASSPGQKETQYF. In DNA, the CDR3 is TGTGCCAGCTCACCTGGGCAAAAAGAGACCCAGTACTTC. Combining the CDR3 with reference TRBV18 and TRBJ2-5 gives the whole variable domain NAGVMQNPRHLVRRRGQEARLRCSPMKGHSHVYWYRQLPEEGLKFMVYLQKENIIDESGMPKERFSAEFPKEGPSILRIQQVVRGDSAAYFCASSPGQKETQYFGPGTRLLVL.

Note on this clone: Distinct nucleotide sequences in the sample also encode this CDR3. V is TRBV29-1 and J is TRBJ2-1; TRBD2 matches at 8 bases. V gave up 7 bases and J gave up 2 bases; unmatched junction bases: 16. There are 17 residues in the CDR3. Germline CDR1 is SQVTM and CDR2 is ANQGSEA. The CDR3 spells CSAGGGSQGGTYNEQFF. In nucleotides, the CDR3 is TGCAGCGCCGGGGGGGGGTCTCAAGGAGGGACCTACAATGAGCAGTTCTTC.

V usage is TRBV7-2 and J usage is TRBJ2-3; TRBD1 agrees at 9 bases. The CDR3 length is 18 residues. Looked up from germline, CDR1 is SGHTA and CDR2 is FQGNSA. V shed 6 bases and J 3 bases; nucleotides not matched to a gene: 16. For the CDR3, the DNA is TGTGCCAGCAGTCAACGGCCGGGACAGGGATCTAGGACAGATACGCAGTATTTT. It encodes CASSQRPGQGSRTDTQYF.

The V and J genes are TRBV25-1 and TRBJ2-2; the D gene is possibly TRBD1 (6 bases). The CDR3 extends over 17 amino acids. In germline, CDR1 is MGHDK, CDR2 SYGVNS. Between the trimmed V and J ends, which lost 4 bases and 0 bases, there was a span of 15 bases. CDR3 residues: CASSAYTGLANTGELFF. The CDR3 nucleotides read TGTGCCAGCAGTGCCTATACAGGGCTCGCGAACACCGGGGAGCTGTTTTTT.

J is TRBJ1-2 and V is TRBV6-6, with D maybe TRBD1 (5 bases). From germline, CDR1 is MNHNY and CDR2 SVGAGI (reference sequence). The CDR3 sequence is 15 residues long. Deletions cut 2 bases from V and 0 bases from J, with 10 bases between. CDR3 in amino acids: CASSYGGTANYGYTF. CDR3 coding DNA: TGTGCCAGCAGTTACGGGGGGACCGCTAACTATGGCTACACCTTC.

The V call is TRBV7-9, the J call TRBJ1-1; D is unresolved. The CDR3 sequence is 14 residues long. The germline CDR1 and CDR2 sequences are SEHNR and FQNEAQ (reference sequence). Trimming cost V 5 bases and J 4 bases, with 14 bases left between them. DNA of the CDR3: TGTGCCAGCAGCCGAGTGGCGGCGGGCACTGAAGCTTTCTTT. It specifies CASSRVAAGTEAFF.

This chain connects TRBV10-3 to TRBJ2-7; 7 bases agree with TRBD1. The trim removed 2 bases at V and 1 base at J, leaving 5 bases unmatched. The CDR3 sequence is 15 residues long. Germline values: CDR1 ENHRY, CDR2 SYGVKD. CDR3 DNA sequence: TGTGCCATCAGTGAGGGACAGGTGGGGTCCTACGAGCAGTACTTC. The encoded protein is CAISEGQVGSYEQYF.

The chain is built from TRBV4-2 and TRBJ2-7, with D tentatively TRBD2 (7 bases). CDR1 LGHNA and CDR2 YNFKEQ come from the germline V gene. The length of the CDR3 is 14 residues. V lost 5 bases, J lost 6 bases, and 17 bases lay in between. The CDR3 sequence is CASSAEGGAGEQYF. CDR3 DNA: TGTGCCAGCAGCGCAGAGGGGGGGGCAGGCGAGCAGTACTTC.

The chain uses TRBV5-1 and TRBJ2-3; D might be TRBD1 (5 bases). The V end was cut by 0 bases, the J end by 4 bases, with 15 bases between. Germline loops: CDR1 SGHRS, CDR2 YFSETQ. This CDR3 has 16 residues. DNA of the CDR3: TGCGCCAGCAGCTTGGCCCAGGGTGGCGGTGCAGATACGCAGTATTTT. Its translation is CASSLAQGGGADTQYF.

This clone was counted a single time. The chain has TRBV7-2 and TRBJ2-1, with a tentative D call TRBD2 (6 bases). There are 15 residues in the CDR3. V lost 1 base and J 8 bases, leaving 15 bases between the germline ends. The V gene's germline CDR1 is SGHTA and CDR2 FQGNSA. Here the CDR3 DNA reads TGTGCCAGCAGCTTAGTCCTAGCCGGGGGTTATGAGCAGTTCTTC. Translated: CASSLVLAGGYEQFF.

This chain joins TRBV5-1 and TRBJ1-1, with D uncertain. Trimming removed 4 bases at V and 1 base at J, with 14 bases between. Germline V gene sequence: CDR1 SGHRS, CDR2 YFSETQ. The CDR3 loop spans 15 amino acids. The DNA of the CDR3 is TGCGCCAGCAGCCAAAACACGGGTCAGAACACTGAAGCTTTCTTT. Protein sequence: CASSQNTGQNTEAFF.

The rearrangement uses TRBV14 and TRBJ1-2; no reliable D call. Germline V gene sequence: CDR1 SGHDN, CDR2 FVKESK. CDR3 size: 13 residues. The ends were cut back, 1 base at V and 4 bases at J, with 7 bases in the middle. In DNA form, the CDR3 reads TGTGCCAGCAGCCAAGGTGGGGTCTATGGCTACACCTTC. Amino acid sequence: CASSQGGVYGYTF.

The CDR3 nucleotides read TGCGCCAGCAGCGCGGCAATTAACACCGGGGAGCTGTTTTTT. Translated, it gives CASSAAINTGELFF. This chain uses TRBV5-1 with TRBJ2-2; D unresolved. Trimming shortened V by 4 bases and J by 2 bases, and 9 bases separated the two germline ends. The germline gives CDR1 SGHRS, CDR2 YFSETQ. The CDR3 is made up of 14 amino acids.

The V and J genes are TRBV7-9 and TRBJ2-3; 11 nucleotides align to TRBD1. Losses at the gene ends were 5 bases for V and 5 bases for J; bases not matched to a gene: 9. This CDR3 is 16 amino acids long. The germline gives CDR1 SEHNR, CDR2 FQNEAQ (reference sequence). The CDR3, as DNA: TGTGCCAGCAGCCCCCGGGGACAGGGGGTAGGAGATACGCAGTATTTT. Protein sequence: CASSPRGQGVGDTQYF.

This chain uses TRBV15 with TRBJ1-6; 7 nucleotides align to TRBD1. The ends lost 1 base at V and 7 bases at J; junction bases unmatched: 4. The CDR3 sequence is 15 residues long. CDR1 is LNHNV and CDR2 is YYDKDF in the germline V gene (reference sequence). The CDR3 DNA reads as TGTGCCACCAGCAGAGTAGGGGGCGGGAATTCACCCCTCCACTTT. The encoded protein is CATSRVGGGNSPLHF.

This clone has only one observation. The CDR3 region is CASRLAGYNEQFF. The DNA for the CDR3 is TGTGCCAGCAGATTGGCAGGGTACAATGAGCAGTTCTTC. This chain uses TRBV7-9 with TRBJ2-1, with D possibly being TRBD1 (5 bases). V was trimmed by 6 bases and J by 4 bases, leaving 10 bases between them. The CDR3 consists of 13 residues. The germline CDR1 and CDR2 sequences are SEHNR and FQNEAQ (reference sequence). The whole variable domain, filled in from reference TRBV7-9 and TRBJ2-1, reads DTGVSQNPRHKITKRGQNVTFRCDPISEHNRLYWYRQTLGQGPEFLTYFQNEAQLEKSRLLSDRFSAERPKGSFSTLEIQRTEQGDSAMYLCASRLAGYNEQFFGPGTRLTVL.

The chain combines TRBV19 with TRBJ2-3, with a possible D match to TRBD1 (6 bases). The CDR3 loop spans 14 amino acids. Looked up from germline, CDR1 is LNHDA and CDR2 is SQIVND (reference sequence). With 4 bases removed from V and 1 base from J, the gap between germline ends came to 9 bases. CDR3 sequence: CASSRTGRTDTQYF. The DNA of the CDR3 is TGTGCCAGTAGTAGAACAGGGCGCACAGATACGCAGTATTTT. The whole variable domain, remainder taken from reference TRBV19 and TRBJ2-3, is DGGITQSPKYLFRKEGQNVTLSCEQNLNHDAMYWYRQDPGQGLRLIYYSQIVNDFQKGDIAEGYSVSREKKESFPLTVTSAQKNPTAFYLCASSRTGRTDTQYFGPGTRLTVL.